These T cell receptor beta chains were read from a single sample in a study of blood T cells in healthy people across ages. TCRdb reanalysed the 5' RACE reads using MiXCR and keeps one entry per CDR3 protein. The sample comprises about 1.1 million distinct CDR3 sequences, more than 30% of which are singletons, and around 13% rests with the top ten. What was sequenced was blood. These receptors all come from a man younger than 35 in good health. CDR3s include the opening cysteine and the closing phenylalanine or tryptophan. The D gene is left open where the match is weak. Not all rows give a size; the values are once, few, many and, for expanded clones, a class.

clone size: -
J gene: TRBJ2-1
V gene: TRBV20-1
D gene: TRBD1
CDR3 DNA: TGCAGTGTCCCGACAGGGATTGAGCAGTTCTTC
CDR3 protein: CSVPTGIEQFF

clone size: -
J gene: TRBJ2-4
V gene: TRBV10-3
D gene: -
CDR3 DNA: TGTGCCATCAGTGAGTCGGGGGGGACAAATAAAAACATTCAGTACTTC
CDR3 protein: CAISESGGTNKNIQYF

clone size: few
J gene: TRBJ2-3
V gene: TRBV5-1
D gene: -
CDR3 DNA: TGCGCCAGCAGCAAACTCCGGGGAATGACAGATACGCAGTATTTT
CDR3 protein: CASSKLRGMTDTQYF

clone size: -
J gene: TRBJ2-7
V gene: TRBV10-3
D gene: -
CDR3 DNA: TGTGCCATCAGCCAAACCGGGACGGAATACAATGAGCAGTACTTC
CDR3 protein: CAISQTGTEYNEQYF

clone size: -
J gene: TRBJ1-5
V gene: TRBV27
D gene: -
CDR3 DNA: TGTGCCAGCAGCTTAGGGGCAGGGGCGAGCAATCAGCCCCAGCATTTT
CDR3 protein: CASSLGAGASNQPQHF

clone size: few
J gene: TRBJ1-4
V gene: TRBV29-1
D gene: -
CDR3 DNA: TGCAGCGTAGCAACTAATGAAAAACTGTTTTTT
CDR3 protein: CSVATNEKLFF

clone size: -
J gene: TRBJ2-1
V gene: TRBV6-5
D gene: TRBD2
CDR3 DNA: TGTGCCAGCGGAATAGTAGCGGGGCGAGACAATGAGCAGTTCTTC
CDR3 protein: CASGIVAGRDNEQFF

clone size: many
J gene: TRBJ2-5
V gene: TRBV18
D gene: -
CDR3 DNA: TGTGCCAGCTCACGAGAAGTGCAAGAGACCCAGTACTTC
CDR3 protein: CASSREVQETQYF

clone size: -
J gene: TRBJ1-5
V gene: TRBV12-3/TRBV12-4
D gene: -
CDR3 DNA: TGTGCCAGCATGGTCGCAGGGGGCAATCAGCCCCAGCATTTT
CDR3 protein: CASMVAGGNQPQHF

clone size: -
J gene: TRBJ2-7
V gene: TRBV7-9
D gene: TRBD2
CDR3 DNA: TGTGCCAGCAGCTCCGAGCGGGGGCCCTACGAGCAGTACTTC
CDR3 protein: CASSSERGPYEQYF

clone size: -
J gene: TRBJ2-1
V gene: TRBV25-1
D gene: -
CDR3 DNA: TGTGCCAGCAGTGAATGGGGGAGCGAGGACGCGATTCAGTTCTTC
CDR3 protein: CASSEWGSEDAIQFF

clone size: -
J gene: TRBJ2-7
V gene: TRBV29-1
D gene: TRBD1
CDR3 DNA: TGCAGCGTACGCACAGGGGTCCGATCCTACGAGCAGTACTTC
CDR3 protein: CSVRTGVRSYEQYF

clone size: -
J gene: TRBJ2-1
V gene: TRBV7-9
D gene: TRBD2
CDR3 DNA: TGTGCCAGCAGTCAACGGCTAGCGGGGACCTACAATGAGCAGTTCTTC
CDR3 protein: CASSQRLAGTYNEQFF

clone size: -
J gene: TRBJ2-3
V gene: TRBV11-1
D gene: -
CDR3 DNA: TGTGCCAGCAGCCGGGTCGGAAGCACAGATACGCAGTATTTT
CDR3 protein: CASSRVGSTDTQYF

clone size: -
J gene: TRBJ2-3
V gene: TRBV12-3/TRBV12-4
D gene: TRBD2
CDR3 DNA: TGTGCCAGCAGTCACGAGACTAGCGGGGGGAGGAGAGATACGCAGTATTTT
CDR3 protein: CASSHETSGGRRDTQYF

clone size: -
J gene: TRBJ1-1
V gene: TRBV20-1
D gene: -
CDR3 DNA: TGCAGTGCCATCAAGCCTGGACAGACCAAAGAAGCTTTCTTT
CDR3 protein: CSAIKPGQTKEAFF

clone size: -
J gene: TRBJ1-2
V gene: TRBV20-1
D gene: -
CDR3 DNA: TGCAGTGCTAGAGTCCCTTTCGAGGGGCAACCCTATGGCTACACCTTC
CDR3 protein: CSARVPFEGQPYGYTF

clone size: -
J gene: TRBJ1-1
V gene: TRBV6-5
D gene: TRBD1
CDR3 DNA: TGTGCCAGCACACAGGGGCCATACACTGAAGCTTTCTTT
CDR3 protein: CASTQGPYTEAFF

clone size: many
J gene: TRBJ1-2
V gene: TRBV20-1
D gene: -
CDR3 DNA: TGCAGTGCCCCTTTCACGCGAGGACTCTATGGCTACACCTTC
CDR3 protein: CSAPFTRGLYGYTF

clone size: few
J gene: TRBJ1-5
V gene: TRBV5-6
D gene: -
CDR3 DNA: TGTGCCAGCAGCTTACGGGGGCGCGGCAATCAGCCCCAGCATTTT
CDR3 protein: CASSLRGRGNQPQHF

clone size: -
J gene: TRBJ2-7
V gene: TRBV6-6
D gene: TRBD1
CDR3 DNA: TGTGCCAGCAGAAAAAAGACCGGGACAGGGATAGGTGAGCAGTACTTC
CDR3 protein: CASRKKTGTGIGEQYF

clone size: -
J gene: TRBJ1-1
V gene: TRBV10-3
D gene: TRBD1
CDR3 DNA: TGTGCCGTCAACAGGGGTATAAACACTGAAGCTTTCTTT
CDR3 protein: CAVNRGINTEAFF

clone size: -
J gene: TRBJ1-1
V gene: TRBV12-3/TRBV12-4
D gene: -
CDR3 DNA: TGTGCCAGCAGTACCACAGGGAGAGGGTTGAACACTGAAGCTTTCTTT
CDR3 protein: CASSTTGRGLNTEAFF

clone size: few
J gene: TRBJ1-2
V gene: TRBV20-1
D gene: -
CDR3 DNA: TGCAGTGCTCACCCCAGGGAGTACTATGGCTACACCTTC
CDR3 protein: CSAHPREYYGYTF

clone size: -
J gene: TRBJ1-1
V gene: TRBV4-2
D gene: -
CDR3 DNA: TGTGCCAGCAGCCAAGCGGGGAGCAGGGTGGACACTGAAGCTTTCTTT
CDR3 protein: CASSQAGSRVDTEAFF

clone size: few
J gene: TRBJ2-3
V gene: TRBV9
D gene: -
CDR3 DNA: TGTGCCAGCAGCGTGGGAACTTCGCGGGATACGCAGTATTTT
CDR3 protein: CASSVGTSRDTQYF

clone size: -
J gene: TRBJ2-5
V gene: TRBV9
D gene: -
CDR3 DNA: TGTGCCAGCAGCCCAAAGGACCAAGAGACCCAGTACTTC
CDR3 protein: CASSPKDQETQYF

clone size: once
J gene: TRBJ2-3
V gene: TRBV20-1
D gene: TRBD2
CDR3 DNA: TGCAGTGCCGAAAGCAGCGGGGACACAGATACGCAGTATTTT
CDR3 protein: CSAESSGDTDTQYF

clone size: many
J gene: TRBJ2-7
V gene: TRBV20-1
D gene: TRBD1
CDR3 DNA: TGCAGTGCTAGAGGACTCACAGGGGGTGAATTCTACGAGCAGTACTTC
CDR3 protein: CSARGLTGGEFYEQYF

clone size: -
J gene: TRBJ1-5
V gene: TRBV7-2
D gene: -
CDR3 DNA: TGTGCCAGCAGCTTAGACAGGGAGTATCAGCCCCAGCATTTT
CDR3 protein: CASSLDREYQPQHF

clone size: few
J gene: TRBJ1-4
V gene: TRBV19
D gene: -
CDR3 DNA: TGTGCCAGTAGTACCTCGGGAGGTGAAAAACTGTTTTTT
CDR3 protein: CASSTSGGEKLFF

clone size: few
J gene: TRBJ2-6
V gene: TRBV6-2/TRBV6-3
D gene: -
CDR3 DNA: TGTGCCAGCAGTTACCCTGGGGCCAACGTCCTGACTTTC
CDR3 protein: CASSYPGANVLTF

clone size: -
J gene: TRBJ1-1
V gene: TRBV6-2/TRBV6-3
D gene: -
CDR3 DNA: TGTGCCAGCAGCCAACCCCCACATATCATGAACACTGAAGCTTTCTTT
CDR3 protein: CASSQPPHIMNTEAFF

clone size: few
J gene: TRBJ1-2
V gene: TRBV12-3/TRBV12-4
D gene: -
CDR3 DNA: TGTGCCAGCAGTTTGGGTGCCCATGGCTACACCTTC
CDR3 protein: CASSLGAHGYTF

clone size: -
J gene: TRBJ2-1
V gene: TRBV29-1
D gene: TRBD2
CDR3 DNA: TGCAGCGTTGACGGGCTAGCGGGGGGGCCCGAGTCCTATGAGCAGTTCTTC
CDR3 protein: CSVDGLAGGPESYEQFF

clone size: -
J gene: TRBJ2-5
V gene: TRBV7-8
D gene: TRBD2
CDR3 DNA: TGTGCCAGCAGCTTTGATGGCACTAGCGGAGAGACCCGGTACTTC
CDR3 protein: CASSFDGTSGETRYF

clone size: few
J gene: TRBJ2-3
V gene: TRBV14
D gene: -
CDR3 DNA: TGTGCCAGCAGCCATCTCCTAGTTCCAGATACGCAGTATTTT
CDR3 protein: CASSHLLVPDTQYF

clone size: -
J gene: TRBJ2-5
V gene: TRBV6-2/TRBV6-3
D gene: -
CDR3 DNA: TGTGCCAGCACCCTTGGGGGTGGAGAGACCCAGTACTTC
CDR3 protein: CASTLGGGETQYF

clone size: -
J gene: TRBJ2-5
V gene: TRBV12-3/TRBV12-4
D gene: -
CDR3 DNA: TGTGCCAGCAGTTTTGGGGCCGGGCTCCCGGTGACCCAGTACTTC
CDR3 protein: CASSFGAGLPVTQYF

clone size: few
J gene: TRBJ2-1
V gene: TRBV6-5
D gene: -
CDR3 DNA: TGTGCCAGCGGCCGGGGGGCCTCCTACAATGAGCAGTTCTTC
CDR3 protein: CASGRGASYNEQFF

clone size: -
J gene: TRBJ1-1
V gene: TRBV9
D gene: TRBD1
CDR3 DNA: TGTGCCAGCAGCGCACCCCAGGACAGGGCAAAGACTGAAGCTTTCTTT
CDR3 protein: CASSAPQDRAKTEAFF

clone size: -
J gene: TRBJ1-2
V gene: TRBV12-3/TRBV12-4
D gene: -
CDR3 DNA: TGTGCCAGCAGGGGTTCCTACTATGGCTACACCTTC
CDR3 protein: CASRGSYYGYTF

clone size: few
J gene: TRBJ1-1
V gene: TRBV7-3
D gene: -
CDR3 DNA: TGTGCCAGCAGCACCGCAGGGAGTGAGAGCACTGAAGCTTTCTTT
CDR3 protein: CASSTAGSESTEAFF

clone size: few
J gene: TRBJ2-3
V gene: TRBV6-2/TRBV6-3
D gene: -
CDR3 DNA: TGTGCCAGCACCGACTCCCCTCCGGCTAGCACAGATACGCAGTATTTT
CDR3 protein: CASTDSPPASTDTQYF

clone size: few
J gene: TRBJ1-2
V gene: TRBV6-2/TRBV6-3
D gene: TRBD1
CDR3 DNA: TGTGCCAGCAGTCATGAAACCCACCGGGACAGGCGTGACTATGGCTACACCTTC
CDR3 protein: CASSHETHRDRRDYGYTF

clone size: -
J gene: TRBJ2-3
V gene: TRBV9
D gene: -
CDR3 DNA: TGTGCCAGCAGCTTCGGGACTGAGGCAGATACGCAGTATTTT
CDR3 protein: CASSFGTEADTQYF

clone size: -
J gene: TRBJ2-2
V gene: TRBV27
D gene: -
CDR3 DNA: TGTGCCAGCAGTTTATCCCGAGGGGCCGCGAACACCGGGGAGCTGTTTTTT
CDR3 protein: CASSLSRGAANTGELFF

clone size: few
J gene: TRBJ2-6
V gene: TRBV5-1
D gene: -
CDR3 DNA: TGCGCCAGCAGCTTTACGCCGGGTCTATCCTCCTCTGGGGCCAACGTCCTGACTTTC
CDR3 protein: CASSFTPGLSSSGANVLTF

clone size: -
J gene: TRBJ2-3
V gene: TRBV4-1
D gene: -
CDR3 DNA: TGCGCCAGCAGCCAAGATCGGGCACCAAGCACAGATACGCAGTATTTT
CDR3 protein: CASSQDRAPSTDTQYF

clone size: -
J gene: TRBJ2-3
V gene: TRBV7-2
D gene: TRBD2
CDR3 DNA: TGTGCCAGCTGCACTAGCGGGGTTCGCACAGATACGCAGTATTTT
CDR3 protein: CASCTSGVRTDTQYF

clone size: few
J gene: TRBJ1-1
V gene: TRBV29-1
D gene: -
CDR3 DNA: TGCAGCGTTGATGCTGCCCCGGGGAACACTGAAGCTTTCTTT
CDR3 protein: CSVDAAPGNTEAFF

clone size: -
J gene: TRBJ1-4
V gene: TRBV10-3
D gene: -
CDR3 DNA: TGTGCCATCAGTAAACAGGGATCTAATGAAAAACTGTTTTTT
CDR3 protein: CAISKQGSNEKLFF

clone size: -
J gene: TRBJ2-3
V gene: TRBV20-1
D gene: TRBD2
CDR3 DNA: TGCAGTGCCGTAGGGACTAGCCGCGCAGATACGCAGTATTTT
CDR3 protein: CSAVGTSRADTQYF